This T cell receptor (beta chain) emerged from a study of identical twins. Findings of the study overall: In cord blood, abundant beta clonotypes had fewer insertions; memory showed no trend.

CDR3 length: 17 residues. V was clipped by 6 bases and J by 5 bases, with 23 bases between them. CDR1 and CDR2 (germline): SGHTA, FQGNSA. This clonotype has at least ten counts. As yet, its antigen is unknown. Carrying unique molecular identifiers, the cDNA also gained a universal primer site through template switching. TCRdb called the 5' RACE reads again in MiXCR, with one record for every CDR3 protein. The sample contains under 350,000 distinct CDR3 sequences, more than 8% of which appear only once. This sample was also put to use in a study of yellow fever vaccine responses in identical twins. That source adds: The T cell response to vaccination in identical twins was reportedly partly convergent and partly personalized.

The sequence was obtained from a woman under 30 in good health. Input material: CD8+ T cells sorted from blood. The V call is TRBV7-2, the J call TRBJ2-4; either TRBD1 or TRBD2 may fit D (5 bases each). The CDR3 DNA is TGTGCCAGCAGTCCCCCGGTGGGGACCCCCCGCCAAAACATTCAGTACTTC. Translating gives CASSPPVGTPRQNIQYF.